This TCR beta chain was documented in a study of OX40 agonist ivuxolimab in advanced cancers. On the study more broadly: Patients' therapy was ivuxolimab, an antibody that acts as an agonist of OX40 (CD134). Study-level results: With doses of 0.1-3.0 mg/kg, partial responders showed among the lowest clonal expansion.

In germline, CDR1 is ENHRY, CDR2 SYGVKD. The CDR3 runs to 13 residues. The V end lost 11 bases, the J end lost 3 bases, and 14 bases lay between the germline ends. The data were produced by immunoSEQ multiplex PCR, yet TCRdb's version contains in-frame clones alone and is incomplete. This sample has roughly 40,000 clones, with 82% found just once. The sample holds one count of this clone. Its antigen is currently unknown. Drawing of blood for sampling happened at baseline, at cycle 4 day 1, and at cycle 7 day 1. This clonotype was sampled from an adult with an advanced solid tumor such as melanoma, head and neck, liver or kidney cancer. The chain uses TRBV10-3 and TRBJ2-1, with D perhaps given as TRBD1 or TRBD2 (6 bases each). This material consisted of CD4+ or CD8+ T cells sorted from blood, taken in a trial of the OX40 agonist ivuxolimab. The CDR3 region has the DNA TGTGCCGTGGAGGGGGGTGGCTACAATGAGCAGTTCTTC. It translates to CAVEGGGYNEQFF.